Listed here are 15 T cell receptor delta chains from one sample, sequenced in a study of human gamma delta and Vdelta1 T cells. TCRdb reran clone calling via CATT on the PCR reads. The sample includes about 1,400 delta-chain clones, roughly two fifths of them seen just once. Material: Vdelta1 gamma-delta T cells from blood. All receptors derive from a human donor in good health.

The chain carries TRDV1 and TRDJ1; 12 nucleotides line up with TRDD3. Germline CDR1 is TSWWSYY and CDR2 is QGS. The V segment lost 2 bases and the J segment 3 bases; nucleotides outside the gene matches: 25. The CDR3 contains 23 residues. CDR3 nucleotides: TGTGCTCTTGGGGAATATCCCTTCCGATATCGTCCATCTGGGGGATACGCCTCCGATAAACTCATCTTT. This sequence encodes CALGEYPFRYRPSGGYASDKLIF.

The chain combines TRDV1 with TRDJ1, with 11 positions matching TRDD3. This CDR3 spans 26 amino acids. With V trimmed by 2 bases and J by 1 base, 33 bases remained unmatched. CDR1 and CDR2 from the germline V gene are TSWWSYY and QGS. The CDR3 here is CALGELLPLRPSSYWGIYRSTDKLIF. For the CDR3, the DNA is TGTGCTCTTGGGGAATTATTACCCCTACGCCCTTCTTCCTACTGGGGGATATACAGGTCCACCGATAAACTCATCTTT.

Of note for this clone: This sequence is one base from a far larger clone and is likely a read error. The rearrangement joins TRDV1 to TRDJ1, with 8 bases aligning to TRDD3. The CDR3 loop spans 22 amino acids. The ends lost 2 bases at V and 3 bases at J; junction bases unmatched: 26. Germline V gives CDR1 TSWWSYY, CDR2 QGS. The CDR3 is CALGESLLVNVLRYWGSDKLIF. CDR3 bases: TGTGCTCTTGGGGAATCTCTTCTCGTCAATGTCCTACGTTACTGGGGGTCCGATAAACTCATCTTT.

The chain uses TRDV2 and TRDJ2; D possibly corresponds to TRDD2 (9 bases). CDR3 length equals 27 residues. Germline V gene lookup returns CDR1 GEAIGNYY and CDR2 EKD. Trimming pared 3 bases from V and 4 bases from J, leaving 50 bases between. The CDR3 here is CACDSVAFLPGRRRLGVSFRETAQLFF. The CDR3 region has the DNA TGTGCCTGTGACTCTGTGGCCTTCCTACCTGGGCGGCGAAGACTGGGGGTTTCCTTTCGGGAGACAGCACAACTCTTCTTT.

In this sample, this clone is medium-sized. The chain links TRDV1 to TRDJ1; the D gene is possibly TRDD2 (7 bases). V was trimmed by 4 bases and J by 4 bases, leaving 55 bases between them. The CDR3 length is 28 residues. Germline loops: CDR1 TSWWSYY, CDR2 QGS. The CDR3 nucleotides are TGTGCTCTTGGGGGCCGGCCTTCCTGGGGAATGGGTCCTGGCAAAAGTTCGAAAGGGGGGACTTCGATCGATAAACTCATCTTT. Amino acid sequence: CALGGRPSWGMGPGKSSKGGTSIDKLIF.

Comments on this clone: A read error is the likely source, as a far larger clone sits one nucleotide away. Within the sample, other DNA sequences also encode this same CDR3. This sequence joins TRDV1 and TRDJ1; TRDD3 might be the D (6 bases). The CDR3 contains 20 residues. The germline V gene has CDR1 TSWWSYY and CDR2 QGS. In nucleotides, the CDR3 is TGTGCTCTAGGGGACCCAGGCCCCTCCATCTGGGGTCACTACACCGATAAACTCATCTTT. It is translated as CALGDPGPSIWGHYTDKLIF.

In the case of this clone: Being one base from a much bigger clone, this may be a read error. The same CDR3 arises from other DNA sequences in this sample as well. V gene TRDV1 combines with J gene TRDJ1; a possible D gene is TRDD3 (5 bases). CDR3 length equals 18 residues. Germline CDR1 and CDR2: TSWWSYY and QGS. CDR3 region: CALGELFREYRRSDKLIF. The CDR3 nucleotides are TGTGCTCTCGGGGAACTTTTTCGGGAGTACAGAAGGTCCGATAAACTCATCTTT.

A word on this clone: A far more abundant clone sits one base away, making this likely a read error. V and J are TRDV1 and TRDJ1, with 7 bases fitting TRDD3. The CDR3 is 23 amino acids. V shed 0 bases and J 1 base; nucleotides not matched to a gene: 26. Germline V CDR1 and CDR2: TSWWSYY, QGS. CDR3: CALGELACYEVLGPPHPTDKLIF. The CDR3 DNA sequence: TGTGCTCTTGGGGAACTAGCCTGCTACGAGGTACTGGGGCCACCACACCCCACCGATAAACTCATCTTT.

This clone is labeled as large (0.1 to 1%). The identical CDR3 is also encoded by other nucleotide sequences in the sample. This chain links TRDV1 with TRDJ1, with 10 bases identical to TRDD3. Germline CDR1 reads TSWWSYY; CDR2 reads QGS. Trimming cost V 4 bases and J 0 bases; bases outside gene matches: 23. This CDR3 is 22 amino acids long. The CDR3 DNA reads TGTGCTCTTGGGGTCTCCATTCCCTGGGGGATAGGAGCCTCATCGTACACCGATAAACTCATCTTT. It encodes CALGVSIPWGIGASSYTDKLIF.

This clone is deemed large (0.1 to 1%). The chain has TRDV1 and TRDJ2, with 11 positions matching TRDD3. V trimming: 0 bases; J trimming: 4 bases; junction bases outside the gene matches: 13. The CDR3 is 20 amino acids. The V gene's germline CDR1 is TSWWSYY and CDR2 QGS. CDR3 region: CALGELPILGDKARTAQLFF. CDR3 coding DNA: TGTGCTCTTGGGGAACTGCCGATACTGGGGGATAAGGCAAGGACAGCACAACTCTTCTTT.

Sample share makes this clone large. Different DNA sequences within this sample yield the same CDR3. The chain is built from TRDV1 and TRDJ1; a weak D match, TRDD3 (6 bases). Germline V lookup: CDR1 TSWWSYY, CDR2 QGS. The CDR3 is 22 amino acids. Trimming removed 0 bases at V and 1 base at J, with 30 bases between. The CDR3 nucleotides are TGTGCTCTTGGGGAACTTTCCCCCTCGGGGGGACAATCCGGTTGTAGCACCGATAAACTCATCTTT. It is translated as CALGELSPSGGQSGCSTDKLIF.

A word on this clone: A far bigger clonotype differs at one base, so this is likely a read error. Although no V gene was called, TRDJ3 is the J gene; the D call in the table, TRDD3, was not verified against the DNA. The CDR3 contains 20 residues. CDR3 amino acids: CARGESPGGLSSWDTRQMFF. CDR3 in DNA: TGTGCTCGTGGGGAATCTCCTGGGGGTCTCAGCTCCTGGGACACCCGACAGATGTTTTTC.

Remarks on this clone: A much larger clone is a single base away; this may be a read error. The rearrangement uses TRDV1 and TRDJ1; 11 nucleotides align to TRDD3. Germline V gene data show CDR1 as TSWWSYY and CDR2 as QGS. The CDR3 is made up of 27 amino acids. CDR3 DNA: TGTGCTCTTGGGGAAAACTCCTTCCCCGCGGGATGGGGGATACGCGAGGGACGACCTTTGTACACCTATAAACTCATCTTT. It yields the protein CALGENSFPAGWGIREGRPLYTYKLIF.

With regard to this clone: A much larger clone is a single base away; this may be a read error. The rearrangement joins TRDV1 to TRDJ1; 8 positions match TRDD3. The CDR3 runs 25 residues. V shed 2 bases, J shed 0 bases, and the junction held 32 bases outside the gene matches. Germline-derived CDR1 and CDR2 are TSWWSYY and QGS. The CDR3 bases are TGTGCTCTTGGGGAAATGGACTTCGAGGGAATATGGCTGGTACTGGGGGTTCCGTACACCGATAAACTCATCTTT. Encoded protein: CALGEMDFEGIWLVLGVPYTDKLIF.

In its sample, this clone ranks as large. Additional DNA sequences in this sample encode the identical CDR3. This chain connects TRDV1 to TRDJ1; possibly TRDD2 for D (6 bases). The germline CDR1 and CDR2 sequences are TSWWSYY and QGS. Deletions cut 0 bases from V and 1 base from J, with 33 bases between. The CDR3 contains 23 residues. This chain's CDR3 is CALGELPTGYLALLRSPTDKLIF. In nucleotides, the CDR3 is TGTGCTCTTGGGGAACTTCCTACAGGGTATCTCGCTCTTCTACGCTCACCCACCGATAAACTCATCTTT.